This section outlines one TCR beta chain sequence together with its context. This sample was taken from a study of blood T cell repertoires in COVID-19. In the study overall: Acute-phase and convalescent COVID-19 samples originated in the United States, Italy and Spain. Sample material is recorded as cDNA or gDNA derived from T cells, B-cell-depleted T cells, or PBMCs.

Original processing methods: Nucleated cell counts were estimated from reference gene primer amplification. The protocol was immunoSEQ multiplex PCR, while the TCRdb copy is restricted to in-frame clones and leaves out a portion. The V and J calls and the clone size are those of that table, but D and trimming were determined from the DNA. The table shows approximately 66,000 clones, with around nine tenths occurring only once. The length of the CDR3 is 11 residues. Germline V gene sequence: CDR1 WSHSY, CDR2 SAAADI. The germline V and J ends were trimmed by 0 bases and 11 bases, with 7 bases remaining between them.

The sequenced sample consisted of peripheral blood. This receptor was identified in a woman aged 45-60 years with active or convalescent COVID-19. The chain uses TRBV10-2 and TRBJ1-1; D unclear. CDR3 nucleotides: TGCGCCAGCAGTGAGTCGAGAGGGGCTTTCTTT. Protein product: CASSESRGAFF.